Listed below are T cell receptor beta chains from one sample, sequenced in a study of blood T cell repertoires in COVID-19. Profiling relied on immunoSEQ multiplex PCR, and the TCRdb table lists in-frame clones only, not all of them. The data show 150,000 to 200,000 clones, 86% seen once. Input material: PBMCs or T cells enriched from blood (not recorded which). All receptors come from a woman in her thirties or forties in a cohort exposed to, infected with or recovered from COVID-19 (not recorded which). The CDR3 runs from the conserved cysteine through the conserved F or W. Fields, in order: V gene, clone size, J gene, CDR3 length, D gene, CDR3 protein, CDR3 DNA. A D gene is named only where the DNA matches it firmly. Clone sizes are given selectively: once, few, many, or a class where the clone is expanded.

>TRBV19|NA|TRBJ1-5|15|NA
CASSTTTGSNQPQHF
TGTGCCAGTAGTACGACTACTGGGAGCAATCAGCCCCAGCATTTT
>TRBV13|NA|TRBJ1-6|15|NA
CASSTGGGNNSPLHF
TGTGCCAGCAGCACGGGCGGGGGCAACAATTCACCCCTCCACTTT
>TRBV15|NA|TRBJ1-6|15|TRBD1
CATSRQGRDNSPLHF
TGTGCCACCAGTAGACAGGGGCGAGATAATTCACCCCTCCACTTT
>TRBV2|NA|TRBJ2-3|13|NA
CASSAGGTDTQYF
TGTGCCAGCAGTGCGGGGGGCACAGATACGCAGTATTTT
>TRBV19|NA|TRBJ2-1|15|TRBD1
CASSIGQGAVNEQFF
TGTGCCAGTAGTATCGGGCAGGGGGCCGTCAATGAGCAGTTCTTC
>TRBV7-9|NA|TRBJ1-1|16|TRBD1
CASSLPTRTGDPEAFF
TGTGCCAGCAGCTTACCCACCCGGACAGGGGATCCTGAAGCTTTCTTT
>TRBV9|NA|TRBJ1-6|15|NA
CASSDRDNYNSPLHF
TGTGCCAGCAGCGACCGGGACAACTATAATTCACCCCTCCACTTT
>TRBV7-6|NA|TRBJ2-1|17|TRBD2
CASSLAQLAGGRGEQFF
TGTGCCAGCAGCTTAGCGCAGCTAGCGGGAGGGCGGGGTGAGCAGTTCTTC
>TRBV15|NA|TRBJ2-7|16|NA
CATSLRGRGTYYEQYF
TGTGCCACCAGCCTAAGGGGTAGGGGGACCTACTACGAGCAGTACTTC
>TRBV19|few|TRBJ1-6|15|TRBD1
CASSARQGETSPLHF
TGTGCCAGTAGTGCCCGACAGGGAGAGACTTCACCCCTCCACTTT
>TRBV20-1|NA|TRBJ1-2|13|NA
CSASWGPSYGYTF
TGCAGTGCTAGTTGGGGGCCAAGCTATGGCTACACCTTC
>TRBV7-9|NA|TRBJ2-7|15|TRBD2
CASSVLAGGGYEQYF
TGTGCCAGCAGCGTTCTAGCGGGAGGGGGCTACGAGCAGTACTTC
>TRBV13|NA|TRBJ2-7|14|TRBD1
CASSLRDRAYEQYF
TGTGCCAGCAGCTTAAGGGACAGGGCCTACGAGCAGTACTTC
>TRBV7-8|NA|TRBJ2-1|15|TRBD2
CASRPGTSPYNEQFF
TGTGCCAGCAGGCCCGGGACTAGCCCCTACAATGAGCAGTTCTTC
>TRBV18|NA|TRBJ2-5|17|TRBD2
CASSPRSSGGNEETQYF
TGTGCCAGCTCACCACGGTCTAGCGGGGGGAATGAAGAGACCCAGTACTTC
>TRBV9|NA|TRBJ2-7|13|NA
CASSVGSSYEQYF
TGTGCCAGCAGCGTAGGCAGCTCCTACGAGCAGTACTTC
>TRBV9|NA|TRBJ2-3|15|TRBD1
CASSVAGTGAPTQYF
TGTGCCAGCAGCGTAGCAGGGACAGGGGCGCCTACGCAGTATTTT
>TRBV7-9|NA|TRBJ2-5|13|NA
CASRTHGAETQYF
TGTGCCAGCAGAACCCACGGAGCAGAGACCCAGTACTTC
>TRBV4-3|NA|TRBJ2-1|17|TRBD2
CASSQGLLLAGDNEQFF
TGCGCCAGCAGCCAAGGCCTATTACTAGCGGGAGACAATGAGCAGTTCTTC
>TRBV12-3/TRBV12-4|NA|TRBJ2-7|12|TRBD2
CASSLGGNEQYF
TGTGCCAGCAGTTTGGGGGGGAACGAGCAGTACTTC
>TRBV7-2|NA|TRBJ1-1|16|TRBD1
CASSRTGGHGDTEAFF
TGTGCCAGCAGCAGAACAGGGGGCCACGGGGACACTGAAGCTTTCTTT
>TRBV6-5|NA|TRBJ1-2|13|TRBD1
CASSPRGADGYTF
TGTGCCAGCAGTCCCAGGGGGGCCGATGGCTACACCTTC
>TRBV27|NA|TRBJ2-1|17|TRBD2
CASSFRGLAGASNEQFF
TGTGCCAGCAGTTTCCGCGGACTAGCGGGAGCCAGCAATGAGCAGTTCTTC
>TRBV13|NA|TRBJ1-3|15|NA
CASSPTGTSGNTIYF
TGTGCCAGCAGCCCGACGGGTACCTCTGGAAACACCATATATTTT
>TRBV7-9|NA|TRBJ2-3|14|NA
CASSLYRSTDTQYF
TGTGCCAGCAGCTTATATCGGTCCACAGATACGCAGTATTTT
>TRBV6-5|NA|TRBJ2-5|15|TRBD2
CASTRTSGIQETQYF
TGTGCCAGCACAAGGACTAGCGGAATCCAAGAGACCCAGTACTTC
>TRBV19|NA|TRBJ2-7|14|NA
CASSMAPPKTGQYF
TGTGCCAGTAGTATGGCCCCCCCAAAGACTGGGCAGTACTTC
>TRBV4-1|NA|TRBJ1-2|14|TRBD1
CASSLGQGGYGYTF
TGCGCCAGCAGCCTTGGACAGGGCGGCTATGGCTACACCTTC
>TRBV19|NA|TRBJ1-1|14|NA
CASSIDSGGTEAFF
TGTGCCAGTAGTATAGATTCCGGGGGCACTGAAGCTTTCTTT
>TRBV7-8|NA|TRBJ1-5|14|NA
CASNLGSSNQPQHF
TGTGCCAGCAACCTTGGGAGTAGCAATCAGCCCCAGCATTTT
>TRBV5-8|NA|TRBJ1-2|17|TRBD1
CASEPKGQGRINYGYTF
TGTGCCAGCGAACCGAAGGGACAGGGGCGTATTAACTATGGCTACACCTTC
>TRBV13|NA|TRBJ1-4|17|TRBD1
CASSLGLVGTGSEKLFF
TGTGCCAGCAGCTTAGGCCTCGTAGGGACAGGGAGCGAAAAACTGTTTTTT
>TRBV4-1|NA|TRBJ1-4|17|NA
CASSQRPAEATNEKLFF
TGCGCCAGCAGCCAGCGTCCCGCCGAGGCAACTAATGAAAAACTGTTTTTT
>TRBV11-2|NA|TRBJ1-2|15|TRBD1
CASSQTGQAKRGYTF
TGTGCCAGCAGTCAAACGGGACAGGCCAAGCGGGGCTACACCTTC
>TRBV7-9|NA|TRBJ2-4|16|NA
CASSLEGEEAKNIQYF
TGTGCCAGCAGCTTAGAGGGAGAGGAAGCCAAAAACATTCAGTACTTC
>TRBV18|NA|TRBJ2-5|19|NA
CASSLVYVESGRFQETQYF
TGTGCCAGCTCACTGGTTTACGTTGAGTCCGGCAGGTTCCAAGAGACCCAGTACTTC
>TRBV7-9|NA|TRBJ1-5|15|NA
CASSLSGQGNQPQHF
TGTGCCAGCAGCCTCTCGGGGCAGGGGAATCAGCCCCAGCATTTT
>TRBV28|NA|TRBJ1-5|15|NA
CASSFSTAHNQPQHF
TGTGCCAGCAGTTTCTCGACAGCTCACAATCAGCCCCAGCATTTT
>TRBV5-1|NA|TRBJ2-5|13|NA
CASSLRVLETQYF
TGCGCCAGCAGCTTGCGGGTTCTGGAGACCCAGTACTTC
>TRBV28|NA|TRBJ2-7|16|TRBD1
CASSSTNRGDSYEQYF
TGTGCCAGCAGTTCAACGAACAGGGGCGACTCCTACGAGCAGTACTTC
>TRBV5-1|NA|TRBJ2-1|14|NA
CASSFWSAYNEQFF
TGCGCCAGCAGCTTTTGGTCAGCCTACAATGAGCAGTTCTTC
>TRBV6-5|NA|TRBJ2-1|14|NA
CATWGVLSNNEQFF
TGTGCCACGTGGGGAGTCCTTTCGAATAATGAGCAGTTCTTC